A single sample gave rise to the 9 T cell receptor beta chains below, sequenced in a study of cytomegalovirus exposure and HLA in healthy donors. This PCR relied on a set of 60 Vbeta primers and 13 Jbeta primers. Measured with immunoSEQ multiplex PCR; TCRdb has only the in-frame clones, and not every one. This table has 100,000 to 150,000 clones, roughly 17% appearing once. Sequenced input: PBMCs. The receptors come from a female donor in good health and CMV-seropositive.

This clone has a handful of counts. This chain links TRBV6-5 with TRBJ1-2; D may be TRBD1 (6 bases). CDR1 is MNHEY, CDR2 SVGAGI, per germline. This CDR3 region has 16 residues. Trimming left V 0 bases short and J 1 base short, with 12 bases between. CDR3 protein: CASSYSSQGGNYGYTF. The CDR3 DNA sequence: TGTGCCAGCAGTTACTCTTCACAGGGCGGTAACTATGGCTACACCTTC.

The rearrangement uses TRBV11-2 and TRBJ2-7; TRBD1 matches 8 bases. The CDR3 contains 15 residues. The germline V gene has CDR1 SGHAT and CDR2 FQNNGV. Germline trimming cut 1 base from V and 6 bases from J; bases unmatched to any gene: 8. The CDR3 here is CASSLGAGGIAEQYF. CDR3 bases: TGTGCCAGCAGCTTAGGCGCAGGGGGCATTGCCGAGCAGTACTTC.

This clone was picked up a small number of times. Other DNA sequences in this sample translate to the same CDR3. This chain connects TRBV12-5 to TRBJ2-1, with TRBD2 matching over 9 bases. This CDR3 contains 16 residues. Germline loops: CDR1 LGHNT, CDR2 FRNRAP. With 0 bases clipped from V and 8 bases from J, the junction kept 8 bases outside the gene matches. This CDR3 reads CASGLVRGGVEDEQFF. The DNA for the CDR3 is TGTGCTAGTGGTTTGGTACGCGGGGGGGTGGAGGATGAGCAGTTCTTC.

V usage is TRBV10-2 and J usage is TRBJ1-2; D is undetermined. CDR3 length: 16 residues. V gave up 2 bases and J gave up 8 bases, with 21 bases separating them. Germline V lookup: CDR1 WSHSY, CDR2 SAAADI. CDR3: CASSEDGNAPLEGYTF. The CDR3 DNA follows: TGCGCCAGCAGTGAGGACGGGAACGCCCCCTTGGAAGGCTACACCTTC.

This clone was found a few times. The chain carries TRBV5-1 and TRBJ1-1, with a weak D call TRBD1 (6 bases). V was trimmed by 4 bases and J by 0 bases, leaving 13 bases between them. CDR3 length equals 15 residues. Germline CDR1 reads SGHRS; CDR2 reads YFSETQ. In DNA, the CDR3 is TGCGCCAGCAGCGCCGGACAGATAATGAACACTGAAGCTTTCTTT. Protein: CASSAGQIMNTEAFF.

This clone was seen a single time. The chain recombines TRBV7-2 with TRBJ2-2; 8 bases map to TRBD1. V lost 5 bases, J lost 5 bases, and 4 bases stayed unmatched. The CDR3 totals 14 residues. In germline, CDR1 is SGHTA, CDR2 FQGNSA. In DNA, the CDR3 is TGTGCCAGCAGCCGGACAGGGTTGACCGGGGAGCTGTTTTTT. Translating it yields CASSRTGLTGELFF.

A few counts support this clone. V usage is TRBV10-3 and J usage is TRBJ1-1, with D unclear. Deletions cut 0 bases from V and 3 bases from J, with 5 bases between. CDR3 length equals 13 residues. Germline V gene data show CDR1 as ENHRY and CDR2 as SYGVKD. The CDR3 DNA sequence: TGTGCCATCAGTGAGTCAGCGGACACTGAAGCTTTCTTT. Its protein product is CAISESADTEAFF.

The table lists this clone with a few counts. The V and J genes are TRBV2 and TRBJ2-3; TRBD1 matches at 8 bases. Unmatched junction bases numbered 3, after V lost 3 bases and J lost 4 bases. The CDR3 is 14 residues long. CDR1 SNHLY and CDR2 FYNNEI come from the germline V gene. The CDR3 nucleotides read TGTGCCAGCAGTGAGCGGACAGGGCCAGATACGCAGTATTTT. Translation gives CASSERTGPDTQYF.

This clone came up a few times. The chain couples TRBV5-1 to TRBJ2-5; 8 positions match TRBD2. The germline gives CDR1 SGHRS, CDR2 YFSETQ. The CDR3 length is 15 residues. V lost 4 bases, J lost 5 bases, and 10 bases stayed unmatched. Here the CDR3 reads CASSGTGGGPETQYF. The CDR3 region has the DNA TGCGCCAGCAGCGGAACCGGGGGGGGCCCCGAGACCCAGTACTTC.